These 2 T cell receptor beta chains originate from one sample sequenced in a study of T cell changes during pregnancy in multiple sclerosis. The protocol was immunoSEQ multiplex PCR, while the TCRdb copy is restricted to in-frame clones and leaves out a portion. The profile shows 15,000 to 25,000 clones, about 88% of them singletons. Sequencing was performed on CD8+ T cells from peripheral blood mononuclear cells, taken after pregnancy. These receptor sequences come from a female donor in good health, enrolled as a control in a pregnancy study.

The chain links TRBV6-6 to TRBJ2-7; 11 bases fit TRBD1. Germline lookup yields CDR1 MNHNY and CDR2 SVGAGI (reference sequence). The CDR3 totals 14 residues. V was pared by 4 bases and J by 5 bases, with 4 bases of the junction left unmatched. CDR3 in DNA: TGTGCCAGCAGTTCCGGGACAGGGGGACACGAGCAGTACTTC. It encodes CASSSGTGGHEQYF.

The chain's CDR3 is CASSQDLSSYNEQFF. CDR3 bases: TGTGCCAGCAGCCAAGATCTGAGCTCCTACAATGAGCAGTTCTTC. The chain links TRBV14 to TRBJ2-1; D unclear. The CDR3 loop spans 15 amino acids. CDR1 SGHDN and CDR2 FVKESK come from the germline V gene. Trimming cost V 0 bases and J 0 bases, with 6 bases left between them.